This T cell receptor beta chain was recovered during a study of T-cell memory formation after mild COVID-19. TCRdb redid the calling of the 5' RACE reads with MiXCR, one entry per CDR3 protein. The data contain approximately 150,000 distinct CDR3 sequences, approximately 14% of them singletons. The specimen was PBMCs or a T cell subset sorted from them (not recorded which). This receptor was taken from an adult woman who had mild COVID-19 (a few samples of this study predate the infection). Cell type and time point are not known.

The chain's CDR3 is CASSPSLAGSEQYF. CDR3 in DNA: TGTGCCAGCAGCCCTAGTTTGGCGGGCTCCGAGCAGTACTTC. The genes are TRBV3-1 and TRBJ2-7; D might be TRBD2 (5 bases). CDR1 and CDR2 (germline): LGHDT, YNNKEL (reference sequence). Trimming removed 4 bases at V and 6 bases at J, with 16 bases between. CDR3 length: 14 residues.